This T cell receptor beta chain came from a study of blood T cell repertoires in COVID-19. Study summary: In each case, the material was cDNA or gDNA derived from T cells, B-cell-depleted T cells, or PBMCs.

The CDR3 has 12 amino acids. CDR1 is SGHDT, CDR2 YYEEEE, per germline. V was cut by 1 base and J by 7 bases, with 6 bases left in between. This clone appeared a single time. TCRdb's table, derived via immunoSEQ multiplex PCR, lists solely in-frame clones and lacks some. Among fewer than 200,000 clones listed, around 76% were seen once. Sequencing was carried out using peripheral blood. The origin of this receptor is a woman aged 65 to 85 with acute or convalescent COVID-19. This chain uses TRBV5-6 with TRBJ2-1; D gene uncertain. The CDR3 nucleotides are TGTGCCAGCAGCTTGCTCCTGAATGAGCAGTTCTTC. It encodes CASSLLLNEQFF.